The 26 T cell receptor beta chains reported below all come from one sample, sequenced in a study of long-term antiretroviral therapy in people with HIV (dated by TCRdb to between 2021 and 2024). The immunoSEQ hsTCRB v3.0 assay was used at survey level resolution to sequence the TRB variable region. TCRdb retrieved this table from immuneACCESS and kept in-frame rearrangements only. Not all clones are present; in checked studies, unresolved V genes account for under half, and no reason is known for the remainder. This sample is represented by fewer than 30,000 clones; approximately 80% of them were singletons. The top ten clonotypes cover approximately 10% of the sample. The sequencing here drew on unsorted PBMCs, taken about 2.7 years after starting antiretroviral therapy. These receptors were taken from a young man with HIV.

The chain is built from TRBV5-5 and TRBJ1-6; 9 positions agree with TRBD1. Germline-derived CDR1 and CDR2 are SGHKS and YYEKEE (reference sequence). The CDR3 loop spans 18 amino acids. Unmatched junction bases numbered 11, after V lost 0 bases and J lost 7 bases. CDR3 region: CASSLVGTGTHPNSPLHF. As DNA, the CDR3 is TGTGCCAGCAGCTTGGTTGGGACAGGGACGCATCCGAATTCACCCCTCCACTTT.

This chain connects TRBV5-1 to TRBJ1-5, with 7 bases identical to TRBD1. This CDR3 has 15 residues. J gave up 0 bases and V 3 bases, and 3 bases lay outside the gene matches. Per the germline V gene, CDR1 is SGHRS and CDR2 is YFSETQ. CDR3 protein: CASSWGDSSNQPQHF. The CDR3 coding sequence is TGCGCCAGCAGCTGGGGGGACAGTAGCAATCAGCCCCAGCATTTT.

The gene calls are TRBV4-1 and TRBJ2-7; D unresolved. Germline V gene lookup returns CDR1 MGHRA and CDR2 YSYEKL. This CDR3 has 13 amino acids. Between the trimmed V and J ends, which lost 0 bases and 4 bases, there was a span of 7 bases. The CDR3 DNA follows: TGCGCCAGCAGCCAAGAACGAGATTACGAGCAGTACTTC. Residues: CASSQERDYEQYF.

This chain joins TRBV28 and TRBJ2-3; tentatively, D is TRBD2 (6 bases). V was trimmed by 5 bases and J by 2 bases, leaving 20 bases between them. Germline CDR1 reads MDHEN; CDR2 reads SYDVKM. There are 17 residues in the CDR3. Here the CDR3 reads CASSPVGGWGDTDTQYF. The CDR3, as DNA: TGTGCCAGCAGTCCAGTGGGCGGGTGGGGGGACACAGATACGCAGTATTTT.

This clone was seen more than once but under ten times. The rearrangement uses TRBV6-5 and TRBJ1-5; D uncertain. CDR3 length equals 12 residues. The germline V gene has CDR1 MNHEY and CDR2 SVGAGI. V lost 6 bases and J lost 9, with 12 bases in between. In DNA form, the CDR3 reads TGTGCCAGCAGCTCCGATTCGGGGCCCCAGCATTTT. This codes for CASSSDSGPQHF.

Here the CDR3 DNA reads TGCGCCAGCAGCTTCGGTCACCAAGACACAGATACGCAGTATTTT. Translating gives CASSFGHQDTDTQYF. This chain uses TRBV5-1 with TRBJ2-3, with D hard to call. CDR3 length: 15 residues. V was trimmed by 2 bases and J by 2 bases, leaving 12 bases between them. CDR1 and CDR2 (germline): SGHRS, YFSETQ.

This chain links TRBV10-3 with TRBJ2-7; tentatively, D is TRBD1 (6 bases). Germline loops: CDR1 ENHRY, CDR2 SYGVKD. The CDR3 runs to 12 residues. V was trimmed by 2 bases and J by 4 bases, leaving 6 bases between them. The CDR3 region has the DNA TGTGCCATCAGTGAGAGGGGGTACGAGCAGTACTTC. This codes for CAISERGYEQYF.

This clone was counted once. The chain carries TRBV27 and TRBJ1-3; unclear D gene. The germline gives CDR1 MNHEY, CDR2 SMNVEV (reference sequence). V was clipped by 2 bases and J by 0 bases, with 5 bases between them. There are 14 residues in the CDR3. The CDR3 reads CASSLTVSGNTIYF. In nucleotides, the CDR3 is TGTGCCAGCAGTTTAACAGTCTCTGGAAACACCATATATTTT.

The V gene is TRBV27, the J gene TRBJ1-6; D is ambiguous. The CDR3 is made up of 14 amino acids. V shed 2 bases and J shed 5 bases, with 7 bases lying between them. CDR1 and CDR2 (germline): MNHEY, SMNVEV (reference sequence). CDR3 region: CASSLSIDNSPLHF. The CDR3 nucleotides are TGTGCCAGCAGTTTAAGTATCGATAATTCACCCCTCCACTTT.

The rearrangement joins TRBV6-6 to TRBJ2-7; TRBD2 agrees at 8 bases. Looked up from germline, CDR1 is MNHNY and CDR2 is SVGAGI (reference sequence). The V gene end was trimmed by 5 bases and the J gene end by 4 bases; junction bases not matched to a gene: 10. CDR3 length: 15 amino acids. This chain's CDR3 is CASSQPSGSYYEQYF. For the CDR3, the DNA is TGTGCCAGCAGTCAACCGAGCGGGAGTTATTACGAGCAGTACTTC.

The chain joins TRBV7-9 to TRBJ2-2; D is undetermined. Trimming pared 3 bases from V and 3 bases from J, leaving 14 bases between. In germline, CDR1 is SEHNR, CDR2 FQNEAQ (reference sequence). The CDR3 consists of 16 residues. The DNA of the CDR3 is TGTGCCAGCAGCTTTCGCCCGCAGGAGTACACCGGGGAGCTGTTTTTT. Translation gives CASSFRPQEYTGELFF.

The V and J genes are TRBV9 and TRBJ2-1; TRBD2 aligns across 8 bases. Germline V lookup: CDR1 SGDLS, CDR2 YYNGEE. V was pared by 5 bases and J by 4 bases, with 11 bases of the junction left unmatched. This CDR3 comprises 16 residues. The CDR3: CASSHVAGTKYNEQFF. The CDR3 nucleotides read TGTGCCAGCAGTCACGTAGCGGGGACGAAATACAATGAGCAGTTCTTC.

The chain links TRBV6-1 to TRBJ1-2, with D maybe TRBD1 (5 bases). Trimming cost V 1 base and J 8 bases, with 11 bases left between them. Germline V CDR1 and CDR2: MNHNS, SASEGT. This CDR3 spans 13 amino acids. The CDR3 sequence is CASSEGRVRGYTF. The CDR3 DNA is TGTGCCAGCAGTGAAGGCAGGGTGCGGGGCTACACCTTC.

V usage is TRBV28 and J usage is TRBJ2-7; D not certain. From germline, CDR1 is MDHEN and CDR2 SYDVKM. The length of the CDR3 is 13 residues. The V end lost 4 bases, the J end lost 0 bases, and 7 bases lay between the germline ends. CDR3 residues: CASSSPISYEQYF. The CDR3 DNA reads TGTGCCAGCAGTTCCCCTATCTCCTACGAGCAGTACTTC.

The V gene is TRBV30, the J gene TRBJ2-7; D is perhaps TRBD2 (6 bases). This CDR3 spans 11 amino acids. V gave up 3 bases and J gave up 3 bases, with 6 bases separating them. Germline assignment: CDR1 GTSNPN and CDR2 SVGIG (reference sequence). CDR3 nucleotides: TGTGCCTGGAGGCGGGACTACGAGCAGTACTTC. It yields the protein CAWRRDYEQYF.

The V and J genes are TRBV5-4 and TRBJ2-7, with D unresolved. With 2 bases removed from V and 0 bases from J, the gap between germline ends came to 15 bases. Germline V gene sequence: CDR1 SGHNT, CDR2 YYREEE (reference sequence). The CDR3 runs 16 residues. The CDR3 spells CASSFDPGADSYEQYF. Here the CDR3 DNA reads TGTGCCAGCAGCTTCGACCCGGGCGCCGACTCCTACGAGCAGTACTTC.

This chain connects TRBV7-9 to TRBJ2-2; tentative D call: TRBD2 (6 bases). The CDR3 loop spans 15 amino acids. Germline-derived CDR1 and CDR2 are SEHNR and FQNEAQ (reference sequence). V was clipped by 5 bases and J by 3 bases, with 13 bases between them. CDR3 loop: CASSPYSGDTGELFF. CDR3 in DNA: TGTGCCAGCAGCCCCTATTCGGGAGACACCGGGGAGCTGTTTTTT.

V usage is TRBV11-3 and J usage is TRBJ2-5; TRBD2 might be the D (7 bases). There are 16 residues in the CDR3. Between the trimmed V and J ends, which lost 5 bases and 0 bases, there was a span of 16 bases. Germline assignment: CDR1 SGHNT and CDR2 YENEEA. The CDR3 DNA follows: TGTGCCAGCAGCCCGGGGGGCGGGGGACACCAAGAGACCCAGTACTTC. Residues: CASSPGGGGHQETQYF.

This CDR3 reads CASSLGRLAGGRGETQYF. The CDR3 DNA follows: TGTGCCAGCAGCTTGGGGCGGCTAGCGGGAGGAAGGGGAGAGACCCAGTACTTC. The chain carries TRBV11-2 and TRBJ2-5, with 11 bases identical to TRBD2. From germline, CDR1 is SGHAT and CDR2 FQNNGV. The CDR3 length is 18 residues. V trimming: 3 bases; J trimming: 4 bases; junction bases outside the gene matches: 13.

The V gene is TRBV9, the J gene TRBJ2-7; TRBD1 agrees at 12 bases. CDR1 is SGDLS, CDR2 YYNGEE, per germline. The J segment lost 6 bases and the V segment lost 4 bases, leaving 8 bases of the junction unmatched. The CDR3 consists of 15 residues. The CDR3 loop reads CASSPRGDRGPEQYF. Written as DNA, the CDR3 is TGTGCCAGCAGCCCGAGGGGGGACAGGGGGCCCGAGCAGTACTTC.

The chain uses TRBV6-5 and TRBJ2-4, with D possibly TRBD1 on 8 matching bases. The CDR3 is made up of 13 amino acids. In germline, CDR1 is MNHEY, CDR2 SVGAGI. V was pared by 2 bases and J by 15 bases, with 17 bases between. Written as DNA, the CDR3 is TGTGCCAGCAGTTACCAACAGGGGGGGGTCTTGTACTTC. Encoded protein: CASSYQQGGVLYF.

This sequence joins TRBV28 and TRBJ1-5; D is unresolved. From germline, CDR1 is MDHEN and CDR2 SYDVKM. V was shortened by 5 bases and J by 0 bases, with 14 bases between the two germline ends. CDR3 length: 16 residues. The CDR3 sequence is CASSPWTVNSNQPQHF. CDR3 nucleotide sequence: TGTGCCAGCAGTCCCTGGACTGTGAATAGCAATCAGCCCCAGCATTTT.

The genes are TRBV5-8 and TRBJ2-7, with 8 bases fitting TRBD1. The CDR3 sequence is 13 residues long. Losses at the gene ends were 4 bases for V and 5 bases for J; bases not matched to a gene: 5. In germline, CDR1 is SGHTS, CDR2 YDEGEE. CDR3 in amino acids: CASSRTGSHEQYF. The CDR3, as DNA: TGTGCCAGCAGCCGGACAGGGAGCCACGAGCAGTACTTC.

The rearrangement uses TRBV9 and TRBJ2-5; D assignment may be TRBD1 or TRBD2 (5 bases each). The V end was cut by 0 bases, the J end by 1 base, with 10 bases between. CDR1 is SGDLS and CDR2 is YYNGEE in the germline V gene. CDR3 length: 15 residues. CDR3: CASSVESGPQETQYF. The CDR3 region has the DNA TGTGCCAGCAGCGTAGAATCGGGACCCCAAGAGACCCAGTACTTC.

V and J are TRBV6-5 and TRBJ1-4; no clear D. CDR1 and CDR2 from the germline V gene are MNHEY and SVGAGI. Trimming shortened V by 6 bases and J by 1 base, and 9 bases separated the two germline ends. The CDR3 is 14 residues long. CDR3 in amino acids: CASSSTQTNEKLFF. CDR3 nucleotides: TGTGCCAGCAGCTCCACACAAACTAATGAAAAACTGTTTTTT.

The chain couples TRBV7-2 to TRBJ2-7, with a weak D call TRBD2 (7 bases). CDR1 is SGHTA and CDR2 is FQGNSA in the germline V gene. The CDR3 sequence is 15 residues long. Trimming took off 6 bases at V and 2 bases at J, with 17 bases between the two ends. CDR3 nucleotide sequence: TGTGCCAGCAGACAAACGGGGGGCGCCGCCTACGAGCAGTACTTC. Its protein product is CASRQTGGAAYEQYF.